The 3 T cell receptor beta chains below come from one sample, sequenced in a study of T cells after yellow fever vaccination. TCRdb processed the 5' RACE reads anew with MiXCR; each CDR3 protein has one entry. The table lists hundreds of thousands of distinct CDR3 sequences, roughly 17% of them singletons, with roughly 17% in the top ten. The sequencing used PBMCs, collected around 5 days after the first yellow fever vaccination. The receptors stem from a man younger than 35 who received the YFV17D yellow fever vaccine.

V gene TRBV11-2 combines with J gene TRBJ2-1; 14 positions agree with TRBD2. The junction had 5 bases not matched to a gene; V was cut back by 3 bases and J by 1 base. The CDR3 sequence is 18 residues long. Germline lookup yields CDR1 SGHAT and CDR2 FQNNGV. The CDR3 reads CASSFGLAGGLSYNEQFF. The CDR3, as DNA: TGTGCCAGCAGCTTTGGACTAGCGGGGGGTCTATCCTACAATGAGCAGTTCTTC.

This clonotype was detected only a few times. This chain links TRBV6-2 or TRBV6-3 with TRBJ2-7, with D perhaps TRBD1 or TRBD2 (5 bases each). Trimming stripped 8 bases from V and 1 base from J, with 15 bases between. This CDR3 spans 14 amino acids. CDR1 is MNHEY and CDR2 is SVGEGT in the germline V gene. CDR3 coding DNA: TGTGCCAGCGAAAGGAATGGGGGTTCCTACGAGCAGTACTTC. This encodes CASERNGGSYEQYF.

The chain uses TRBV5-1 and TRBJ2-7; possibly TRBD1 or TRBD2 for D (6 bases each). CDR3 size: 14 residues. The germline CDR1 and CDR2 sequences are SGHRS and YFSETQ. Trimming shortened V by 3 bases and J by 0 bases, and 10 bases separated the two germline ends. CDR3 sequence: CASSWRDNSYEQYF. In nucleotides, the CDR3 is TGCGCCAGCAGCTGGAGGGACAACTCCTACGAGCAGTACTTC. The full variable domain, with the rest looked up from reference TRBV5-1 and TRBJ2-7, is KAGVTQTPRYLIKTRGQQVTLSCSPISGHRSVSWYQQTPGQGLQFLFEYFSETQRNKGNFPGRFSGRQFSNSRSEMNVSTLELGDSALYLCASSWRDNSYEQYFGPGTRLTVT.